One sample yielded the 15 T cell receptor beta chains listed below, sequenced in a study of identifying expanded T cells in peripheral blood. TCRdb's table, derived via immunoSEQ multiplex PCR, lists solely in-frame clones and lacks some. The top ten hold about 7% of the sample, which has roughly 84,000 clones, about 87% seen once. Sequenced material: blood. These receptors came from a person aged 18-69 years in good health.

The chain couples TRBV7-6 to TRBJ1-5; D gene uncertain. Trimming removed 4 bases at V and 4 bases at J, with 8 bases between. The CDR3 is 13 amino acids. Germline V CDR1 and CDR2: SGHVS, FNYEAQ. This CDR3 is CASSYERNQPQHF. The DNA for the CDR3 is TGTGCCAGCAGCTACGAAAGAAATCAGCCCCAGCATTTT.

The chain recombines TRBV30 with TRBJ1-5; D uncertain. CDR1 and CDR2 from the germline V gene are GTSNPN and SVGIG (reference sequence). Trimming left V 1 base short and J 7 bases short, with 17 bases between. The CDR3 sequence is 15 residues long. The CDR3 region has the DNA TGTGCCTGGAGTGGCCCAGCGGCGGTAGGCCAGCCCCAGCATTTT. It translates to CAWSGPAAVGQPQHF.

The rearrangement uses TRBV4-1 and TRBJ1-4; 7 nucleotides agree with TRBD1. The V and J ends lost 6 bases and 11 bases, in that order; junction bases with no gene match: 12. Germline CDR1 MGHRA, CDR2 YSYEKL. The CDR3 extends over 14 amino acids. The CDR3 protein is CASRPQRQGLKLFF. CDR3 coding DNA: TGCGCCAGCAGACCCCAAAGACAGGGACTGAAACTGTTTTTT.

The chain links TRBV4-3 to TRBJ2-1; no definite D call. CDR1 and CDR2 (germline): LGHNA, YSLEER. With 1 base removed from V and 9 bases from J, the gap between germline ends came to 10 bases. The CDR3 sequence is 13 residues long. The CDR3 DNA follows: TGCGCCAGCAGCCAAGGGGTAGCTGTTGAGCAGTTCTTC. Translated, it gives CASSQGVAVEQFF.

The rearrangement joins TRBV11-2 to TRBJ1-1; D perhaps matches TRBD1 (6 bases). V lost 4 bases and J lost 2, with 14 bases in between. The germline V gene has CDR1 SGHAT and CDR2 FQNNGV. The CDR3 extends over 15 amino acids. CDR3 nucleotides: TGTGCCAGCAGCTACGGGGACACCTCCAACACTGAAGCTTTCTTT. Protein product: CASSYGDTSNTEAFF.

The V call is TRBV6-4, the J call TRBJ2-1; 8 bases agree with TRBD1. The CDR3 length is 15 residues. Trimming removed 3 bases from V and 6 bases from J; junction bases left unmatched: 7. Germline loops: CDR1 MRHNA, CDR2 SNTAGT. CDR3 residues: CASSESTGEVNEQFF. The CDR3 bases are TGTGCCAGCAGTGAGTCGACAGGGGAGGTCAATGAGCAGTTCTTC.

J is TRBJ2-5 and V is TRBV2; 7 nucleotides match TRBD1. Per the germline V gene, CDR1 is SNHLY and CDR2 is FYNNEI. CDR3 length equals 12 residues. V shed 7 bases, J shed 5 bases, and the junction held 4 bases outside the gene matches. DNA of the CDR3: TGTGCCAGCACAGGGGGTTGGGAGACCCAGTACTTC. Protein sequence: CASTGGWETQYF.

J is TRBJ2-5 and V is TRBV14, with D tentatively TRBD2 (6 bases). CDR1 and CDR2 from the germline V gene are SGHDN and FVKESK. The CDR3 sequence is 17 residues long. Trimming took 1 base from V and 4 from J, leaving 19 bases between them. Written as DNA, the CDR3 is TGTGCCAGCAGCCAAGTCCACAGGAGGGAGGTGGGAGAGACCCAGTACTTC. It encodes CASSQVHRREVGETQYF.

This sequence joins TRBV7-2 and TRBJ2-7; D remains ambiguous. Trimming stripped 5 bases from V and 4 bases from J, with 9 bases between. The CDR3 covers 12 residues. The germline V gene has CDR1 SGHTA and CDR2 FQGNSA. The CDR3 bases are TGTGCCAGCAGCCAGGCTGCATACGAGCAGTACTTC. Residues: CASSQAAYEQYF. Looking up the rest from reference TRBV7-2 and TRBJ2-7 gives the full variable domain: GAGVSQSPSNKVTEKGKDVELRCDPISGHTALYWYRQSLGQGLEFLIYFQGNSAPDKSGLPSDRFSAERTGGSVSTLTIQRTQQEDSAVYLCASSQAAYEQYFGPGTRLTVT.

V usage is TRBV7-3 and J usage is TRBJ2-1; TRBD1 might be the D (5 bases). Germline V gives CDR1 SGHTA, CDR2 FQGTGA. CDR3 length equals 14 residues. V shed 2 bases and J shed 7 bases, with 12 bases lying between them. The CDR3 nucleotides read TGTGCCAGCAGCTTAGGGGCAGGCTTAAATGAGCAGTTCTTC. Amino acid sequence: CASSLGAGLNEQFF. The variable domain in full, with the rest retrieved from reference TRBV7-3 and TRBJ2-1, is GAGVSQTPSNKVTEKGKYVELRCDPISGHTALYWYRQSLGQGPEFLIYFQGTGAADDSGLPNDRFFAVRPEGSVSTLKIQRTERGDSAVYLCASSLGAGLNEQFFGPGTRLTVL.

The V and J genes are TRBV5-1 and TRBJ1-4; D not certain. This CDR3 contains 14 residues. The V gene's germline CDR1 is SGHRS and CDR2 YFSETQ. V was trimmed by 4 bases and J by 7 bases, leaving 14 bases between them. The DNA for the CDR3 is TGCGCCAGCAGCCCACAGAATCCAGTTGAAAAACTGTTTTTT. This translates into CASSPQNPVEKLFF.

The rearrangement joins TRBV7-6 to TRBJ2-2; D not resolved. V shed 5 bases and J shed 6 bases, with 10 bases lying between them. Germline CDR1 and CDR2: SGHVS and FNYEAQ. This CDR3 has 13 amino acids. CDR3 sequence reads: CASSLSVSGELFF. The DNA of the CDR3 is TGTGCCAGCAGCCTATCGGTTTCCGGGGAGCTGTTTTTT. Filled out from reference TRBV7-6 and TRBJ2-2, the complete variable domain reads GAGVSQSPRYKVTKRGQDVALRCDPISGHVSLYWYRQALGQGPEFLTYFNYEAQQDKSGLPNDRFSAERPEGSISTLTIQRTEQRDSAMYRCASSLSVSGELFFGEGSRLTVL.

The genes are TRBV7-3 and TRBJ2-1; D gene ambiguous. The CDR3 runs 18 residues. V was shortened by 5 bases and J by 0 bases, with 20 bases between the two germline ends. Germline V lookup: CDR1 SGHTA, CDR2 FQGTGA. The CDR3 spells CASSPLGMTGSSYNEQFF. The CDR3, as DNA: TGTGCCAGCAGCCCCCTCGGTATGACCGGAAGCTCCTACAATGAGCAGTTCTTC.

The chain uses TRBV5-6 and TRBJ1-2; a possible D gene is TRBD1 (5 bases). This CDR3 spans 14 amino acids. The germline gives CDR1 SGHDT, CDR2 YYEEEE. Trimming removed 2 bases at V and 1 base at J, with 9 bases between. The CDR3 sequence is CASSLDRINYGYTF. CDR3 in DNA: TGTGCCAGCAGCTTAGACAGAATTAACTATGGCTACACCTTC.

The chain is built from TRBV10-3 and TRBJ2-1; 11 bases fit TRBD1. Trimming took 7 bases from V and 3 from J; bases not matched to a gene: 5. Germline assignment: CDR1 ENHRY and CDR2 SYGVKD. This CDR3 has 15 residues. CDR3 in amino acids: CAINSGTGGYNEQFF. The DNA of the CDR3 is TGTGCCATCAACTCCGGGACAGGGGGCTACAATGAGCAGTTCTTC.